This T cell receptor (beta chain) originates from a study of blood T cell repertoires in COVID-19. The protocol was immunoSEQ multiplex PCR, while the TCRdb copy is restricted to in-frame clones and leaves out a portion. Of about 190,000 clones listed, less than 85% are singletons. Trimming cost V 1 base and J 0 bases, with 9 bases left between them. The length of the CDR3 is 15 residues. Germline V gene data show CDR1 as MNHEY and CDR2 as SMNVEV (reference sequence). This clone was found once. The chain carries TRBV27 and TRBJ2-5; D gene ambiguous. This TCR was sampled from a woman aged 25-40 years who had recovered from COVID-19. The sample taken for sequencing was PBMCs or T cells enriched from blood (not recorded which). The CDR3 spells CASSLLTQHQETQYF. The CDR3 DNA reads as TGTGCCAGCAGTTTATTAACTCAACACCAAGAGACCCAGTACTTC.